This paragraph covers one T cell receptor beta chain sequence. Its antigen is unknown. While the first cohort had 700 or so subjects, the donors belonged to the separate validation cohort of more than 95 subjects. Generated by immunoSEQ multiplex PCR, the TCRdb table keeps only in-frame clones and is missing some. This sample yields about 170,000 clones, of which roughly 90% are seen a single time; approximately 5% belongs to the top ten. These data belong to a study of cytomegalovirus exposure and HLA in healthy donors. Across the study: Both the approximately 130 validation repertoires and the roughly 640 first-cohort repertoires used the same platform, as reported by a later analysis.

Regarding the study as a whole: Researchers counted roughly 160 TCR beta chains as cytomegalovirus-associated.

The sequenced material came from PBMCs. The source of this sequence is a woman aged 25 to 45 in good health and CMV-seronegative.

CDR3 DNA: TGTGCCAGCCACGACAGCCAAGAGACCCAGTACTTC. It is translated as CASHDSQETQYF. V is TRBV7-8 and J is TRBJ2-5; D may be TRBD1 (5 bases). The CDR3 is made up of 12 amino acids. The V gene lost 8 bases and the J gene lost 1 base, with 8 bases spanning the gap. CDR1 is SGHVS, CDR2 FQNEAQ, per germline.